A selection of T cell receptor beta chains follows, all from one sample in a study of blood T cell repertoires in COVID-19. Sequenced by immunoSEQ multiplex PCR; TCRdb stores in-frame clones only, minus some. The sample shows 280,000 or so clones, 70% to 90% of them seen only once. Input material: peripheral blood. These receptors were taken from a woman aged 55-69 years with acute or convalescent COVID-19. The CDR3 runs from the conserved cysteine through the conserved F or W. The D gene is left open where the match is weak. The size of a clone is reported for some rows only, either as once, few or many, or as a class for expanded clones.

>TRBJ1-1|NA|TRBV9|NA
CASSVVPGNTEAFF
TGTGCCAGCAGCGTAGTCCCGGGGAACACTGAAGCTTTCTTT
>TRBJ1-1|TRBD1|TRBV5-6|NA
CASSQPLPTGVEAFF
TGTGCCAGCAGCCAACCTCTTCCGACAGGGGTTGAAGCTTTCTTT
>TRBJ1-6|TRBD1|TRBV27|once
CASSFLPGTVASPLHF
TGTGCCAGCAGTTTTTTGCCCGGGACAGTGGCGTCACCCCTCCACTTT
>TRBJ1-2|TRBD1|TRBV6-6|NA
CASINRQGAFGGYTF
TGTGCCAGCATTAACCGACAGGGGGCCTTTGGTGGCTACACCTTC
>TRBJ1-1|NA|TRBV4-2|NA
CASSQLQGKNTEAFF
TGTGCCAGCAGCCAACTACAGGGAAAGAACACTGAAGCTTTCTTT
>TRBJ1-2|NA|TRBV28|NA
CASSLPRTAYGYTF
TGTGCCAGCAGTTTACCGAGGACAGCATACGGCTACACCTTC
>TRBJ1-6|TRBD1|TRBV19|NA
CASSSGTGNSPLHF
TGTGCCAGTAGTTCCGGGACAGGGAATTCACCCCTCCACTTT
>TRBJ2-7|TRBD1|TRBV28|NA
CASTDRVYEQYF
TGTGCCAGCACGGACAGGGTCTACGAGCAGTACTTC
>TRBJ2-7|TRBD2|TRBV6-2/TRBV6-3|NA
CASSYFPLSGRRDYEQYF
TGTGCCAGCAGTTACTTCCCCTTAAGCGGGAGAAGGGACTACGAGCAGTACTTC
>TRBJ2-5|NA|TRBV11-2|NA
CASSLGRAETQYF
TGTGCCAGCAGCTTAGGAAGAGCGGAGACCCAGTACTTC
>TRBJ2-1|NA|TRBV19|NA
CASSGRRSYNEQFF
TGTGCCAGTAGTGGGCGCCGCTCCTACAATGAGCAGTTCTTC
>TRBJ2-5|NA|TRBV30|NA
CAWSPTGRFQETQYF
TGTGCCTGGAGTCCCACCGGCAGGTTCCAAGAGACCCAGTACTTC
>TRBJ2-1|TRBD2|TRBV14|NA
CASSLGLARRYNEQFF
TGTGCCAGCAGCCTGGGACTAGCCCGAAGGTACAATGAGCAGTTCTTC
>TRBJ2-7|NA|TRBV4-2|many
CASSQADRTYEQYF
TGTGCCAGCAGCCAAGCCGACAGGACCTACGAGCAGTACTTC
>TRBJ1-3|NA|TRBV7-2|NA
CASSSTPQGSGNTIYF
TGTGCCAGCAGCTCAACACCCCAGGGTTCTGGAAACACCATATATTTT
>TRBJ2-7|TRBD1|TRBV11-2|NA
CASSFTGTGTYEQYF
TGTGCCAGCAGCTTTACCGGGACAGGGACCTACGAGCAGTACTTC